Below, 16 T cell receptor beta chains from the same sample are listed, as sequenced in a study of T cells in localized non-small cell lung cancer. Some clones are missing from TCRdb's copy, which holds only in-frame ones; the method was immunoSEQ multiplex PCR. The data hold 15,000 to 20,000 clones, with around 83% observed a single time. The sample consisted of peripheral blood, taken before any cancer treatment. The receptors originated from a man between 40 and 70 years old with stage I lung adenocarcinoma.

As DNA, the CDR3 is TGTGCCAGCAGCTTTGCAGGGGGTAACACTGAAGCTTTCTTT. Translated: CASSFAGGNTEAFF. The rearrangement uses TRBV5-4 and TRBJ1-1; 7 positions match TRBD1. J lost 2 bases, V lost 2 bases, and 3 bases had no gene match. CDR1 and CDR2 from the germline V gene are SGHNT and YYREEE (reference sequence). The CDR3 sequence is 14 residues long.

The chain joins TRBV7-9 to TRBJ1-1; D uncertain. Trimming stripped 2 bases from V and 5 bases from J, with 9 bases between. Per germline, CDR1 SEHNR and CDR2 FQNEAQ (reference sequence). CDR3 size: 13 residues. This CDR3 is CASSLSRVTEAFF. Written as DNA, the CDR3 is TGTGCCAGCAGCTTAAGTCGGGTTACTGAAGCTTTCTTT. Filled out from reference TRBV7-9 and TRBJ1-1, the complete variable domain reads DTGVSQNPRHKITKRGQNVTFRCDPISEHNRLYWYRQTLGQGPEFLTYFQNEAQLEKSRLLSDRFSAERPKGSFSTLEIQRTEQGDSAMYLCASSLSRVTEAFFGQGTRLTVV.

The chain has TRBV6-6 and TRBJ2-5, with D perhaps TRBD2 (6 bases). Germline V lookup: CDR1 MNHNY, CDR2 SVGAGI (reference sequence). With 11 bases removed from V and 5 bases from J, the gap between germline ends came to 18 bases. The CDR3 extends over 13 amino acids. In DNA form, the CDR3 reads TGTGCCGTTGGACACGGGAGCGGTGAGACCCAGTACTTC. Amino acid sequence: CAVGHGSGETQYF.

V usage is TRBV10-3 and J usage is TRBJ1-1; 7 positions agree with TRBD1. This CDR3 has 16 residues. Germline assignment: CDR1 ENHRY and CDR2 SYGVKD. The junction had 10 bases not matched to a gene; V was cut back by 6 bases and J by 0 bases. In DNA form, the CDR3 reads TGTGCCATCAGCGCTATGGGACAGACCATGAACACTGAAGCTTTCTTT. This translates into CAISAMGQTMNTEAFF.

The rearrangement uses TRBV2 and TRBJ1-2; unclear D gene. Germline V gene sequence: CDR1 SNHLY, CDR2 FYNNEI. This CDR3 has 15 residues. V gave up 6 bases and J gave up 4 bases, with 18 bases separating them. In DNA, the CDR3 is TGTGCCAGCAGCGGAGACCTACTGGCAGGCTATGGCTACACCTTC. Translating gives CASSGDLLAGYGYTF.

The CDR3 DNA reads TGTCCCATTCTCCCCGGGAGTTGGCAAGAGACCCAGTACTTC. Its protein product is CPILPGSWQETQYF. This sequence joins TRBV5-4 and TRBJ2-5; a possible D gene is TRBD2 (6 bases). The CDR3 is 14 residues long. Germline assignment: CDR1 SGHNT and CDR2 YYREEE (reference sequence).

The chain links TRBV20-1 to TRBJ1-2; tentatively, D is TRBD1 (6 bases). Germline values: CDR1 DFQATT, CDR2 SNEGSKA (reference sequence). This CDR3 comprises 11 residues. V shed 6 bases and J shed 5 bases, with 10 bases lying between them. The CDR3 reads CSARGGYGYTF. DNA of the CDR3: TGCAGTGCCAGGGGCGGGTATGGCTACACCTTC.

This chain uses TRBV5-1 with TRBJ2-1; D possibly matches TRBD1 or TRBD2 (5 bases each). Between the trimmed V and J ends, which lost 0 bases and 3 bases, there was a span of 10 bases. Germline assignment: CDR1 SGHRS and CDR2 YFSETQ. This CDR3 is 15 amino acids long. The CDR3 DNA reads as TGCGCCAGCAGCTTGGATGGGGGAGACTACAATGAGCAGTTCTTC. Its translation is CASSLDGGDYNEQFF.

V and J are TRBV6-1 and TRBJ2-7; D gene ambiguous. The V end was cut by 2 bases, the J end by 1 base, with 18 bases between. Germline CDR1 reads MNHNS; CDR2 reads SASEGT. The CDR3 totals 17 residues. The CDR3 is CASSELTRGGPSYEQYF. The CDR3, as DNA: TGTGCCAGCAGTGAATTAACCCGAGGTGGCCCATCCTACGAGCAGTACTTC.

The CDR3 sequence is CASSIWTRTSGNTIYF. The CDR3 region has the DNA TGTGCCAGTAGTATTTGGACACGTACCTCTGGAAACACCATATATTTT. The chain employs TRBV19 and TRBJ1-3, with D perhaps matching TRBD1 (5 bases). Trimming stripped 3 bases from V and 0 bases from J, with 12 bases between. CDR1 and CDR2 from the germline V gene are LNHDA and SQIVND (reference sequence). The CDR3 is 16 residues long.

J is TRBJ2-5 and V is TRBV29-1, with 8 bases aligning to TRBD1. The CDR3 has 15 amino acids. With V trimmed by 7 bases and J by 2 bases, 12 bases remained unmatched. Germline V gives CDR1 SQVTM, CDR2 ANQGSEA. This CDR3 reads CSASGQGRGQETQYF. The CDR3 bases are TGCAGCGCCTCCGGACAGGGAAGGGGGCAAGAGACCCAGTACTTC.

This clone turned up a few times. The chain combines TRBV7-9 with TRBJ2-3; D remains unclear. The CDR3 extends over 14 amino acids. The V gene lost 1 base and the J gene lost 0 bases, with 5 bases spanning the gap. The V gene's germline CDR1 is SEHNR and CDR2 FQNEAQ (reference sequence). CDR3 bases: TGTGCCAGCAGCTTAGACGGGAGCACAGATACGCAGTATTTT. This translates into CASSLDGSTDTQYF.

The V and J genes are TRBV11-2 and TRBJ2-7, with TRBD1 matching over 7 bases. V trimming: 4 bases; J trimming: 3 bases; junction bases outside the gene matches: 6. The CDR3 runs 14 residues. Germline CDR1 reads SGHAT; CDR2 reads FQNNGV. The chain's CDR3 is CASSYYRGGYEQYF. CDR3 sequence (DNA): TGTGCCAGCAGCTATTACAGGGGCGGCTACGAGCAGTACTTC.

The chain links TRBV28 to TRBJ2-7; 9 bases map to TRBD1. Germline CDR1 MDHEN, CDR2 SYDVKM. V lost 4 bases, J lost 0 bases, and 13 bases stayed unmatched. CDR3 size: 18 residues. The chain's CDR3 is CASSSEPSDRGYSYEQYF. In DNA form, the CDR3 reads TGTGCCAGCAGTTCAGAACCTTCTGACAGGGGGTACTCCTACGAGCAGTACTTC. Drawing the rest from reference TRBV28 and TRBJ2-7, the complete variable domain is DVKVTQSSRYLVKRTGEKVFLECVQDMDHENMFWYRQDPGLGLRLIYFSYDVKMKEKGDIPEGYSVSREKKERFSLILESASTNQTSMYLCASSSEPSDRGYSYEQYFGPGTRLTVT.

The chain carries TRBV19 and TRBJ1-2; 9 bases are shared with TRBD1. Germline V gene sequence: CDR1 LNHDA, CDR2 SQIVND (reference sequence). V dropped 0 bases and J dropped 2; count of bases not matched to a gene: 10. This CDR3 is built from 18 residues. The CDR3 DNA reads as TGTGCCAGTAGTATAGATCGGGACAGGGAGGTCTACAACTATGGCTACACCTTC. It translates to CASSIDRDREVYNYGYTF.

This clone was counted only a few times. The rearrangement joins TRBV27 to TRBJ2-2; 10 positions match TRBD2. Germline loops: CDR1 MNHEY, CDR2 SMNVEV (reference sequence). V dropped 10 bases and J dropped 2; count of bases not matched to a gene: 10. The CDR3 sequence is 16 residues long. CDR3 coding DNA: TGTGCCACCTGTGGACTAGCGGAAATAAACACCGGGGAGCTGTTTTTT. It yields the protein CATCGLAEINTGELFF.